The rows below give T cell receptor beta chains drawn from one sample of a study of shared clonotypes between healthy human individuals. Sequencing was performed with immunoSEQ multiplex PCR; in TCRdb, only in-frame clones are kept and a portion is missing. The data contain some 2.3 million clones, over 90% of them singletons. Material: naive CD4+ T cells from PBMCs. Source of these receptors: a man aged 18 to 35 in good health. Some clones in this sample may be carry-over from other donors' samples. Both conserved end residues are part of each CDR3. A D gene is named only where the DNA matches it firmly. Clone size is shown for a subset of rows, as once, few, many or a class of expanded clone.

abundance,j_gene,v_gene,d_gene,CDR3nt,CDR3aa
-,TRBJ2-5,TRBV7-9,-,TGTGCCAGCAGCTTGTCCCGTGGAGGGACGGGGGAGACCCAGTACTTC,CASSLSRGGTGETQYF
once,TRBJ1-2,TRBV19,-,TGTGCCAGTAGTTTCTTGACAGGCGGCTACACCTTC,CASSFLTGGYTF
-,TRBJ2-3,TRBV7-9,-,TGTGCCAGCGGGGCTAGCGGCACAGATACGCAGTATTTT,CASGASGTDTQYF
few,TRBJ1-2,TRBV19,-,TGTGCCAGTAGTAGGGCCTATGGCTACACCTTC,CASSRAYGYTF
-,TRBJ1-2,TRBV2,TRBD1,TGTGCCAGCAGGGGACAGGGCCAGGGTGGCTACACCTTC,CASRGQGQGGYTF
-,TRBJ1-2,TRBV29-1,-,TGCAGCGTTGAGCATGCAGCCCTAACCTCTAACTATGGCTACACCTTC,CSVEHAALTSNYGYTF
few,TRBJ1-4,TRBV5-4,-,TGTGCCAGCAGCTTGGTCGCGGGTGAAAAACTGTTTTTT,CASSLVAGEKLFF
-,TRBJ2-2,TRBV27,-,TGTGCCAGCAGTTTATCCATGCGGCGGGCCGGGGAGCTGTTTTTT,CASSLSMRRAGELFF
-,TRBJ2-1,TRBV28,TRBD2,TGTGCCAGCAGTTTATTGGCGGGAGGGCCAAATGAGCAGTTCTTC,CASSLLAGGPNEQFF
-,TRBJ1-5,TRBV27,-,TGTGCCAGCAGTTCGACAGCTCTTAGCAATCAGCCCCAGCATTTT,CASSSTALSNQPQHF
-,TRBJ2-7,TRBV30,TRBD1,TGTGCCTGGAGTGGGACAGGGGGTATCTACGAGCAGTACTTC,CAWSGTGGIYEQYF
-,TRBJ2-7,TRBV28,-,TGTGCCAGCTCCGAACCCAGCGGGCTGGGCGAGCAGTACTTC,CASSEPSGLGEQYF
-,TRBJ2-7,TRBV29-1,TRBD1,TGCAGCGTTGAAGAGACGGGAACAGGGGGCGCAGGGCCCTACGAGCAGTACTTC,CSVEETGTGGAGPYEQYF
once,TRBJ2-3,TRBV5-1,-,TGCGCCAGCAGCTTGAGTGCTGATACGCAGTATTTT,CASSLSADTQYF
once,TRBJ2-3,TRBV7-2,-,TGTGCCAGCAGCTCAAGTTCAGCCCCTAGCACAGATACGCAGTATTTT,CASSSSSAPSTDTQYF
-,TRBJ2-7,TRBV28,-,TGTGCCAGCAGTTTATCGGGCAGGGTGATCGACGAGCAGTACTTC,CASSLSGRVIDEQYF
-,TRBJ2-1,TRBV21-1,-,TGTGCCAGCAGCAAAGCTCCCCGGAAAAGACAGGGGATTTACAATGAGCAGTTCTTC,CASSKAPRKRQGIYNEQFF
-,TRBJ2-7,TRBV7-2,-,TGTGCCAGCAGCGCCGGAGGGGATCGGGGCGAGCAGTACTTC,CASSAGGDRGEQYF
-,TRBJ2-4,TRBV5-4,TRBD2,TGTGCCAGCACCCTGGGGGGGTTAAACATTCAGTACTTC,CASTLGGLNIQYF
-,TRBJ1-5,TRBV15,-,TGTGCCACCAGCAGGGGCAGGGAAAGAAATCAGCCCCAGCATTTT,CATSRGRERNQPQHF
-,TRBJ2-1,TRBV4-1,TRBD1,TGCGCCAGCAGCCGGTACCGGGACAGGACGATCAATGAGCAGTTCTTC,CASSRYRDRTINEQFF
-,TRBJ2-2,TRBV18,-,TGTGCCAGCTCATCCCAAATAAACACCGGGGAGCTGTTTTTT,CASSSQINTGELFF
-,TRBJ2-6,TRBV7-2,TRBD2,TGTGCCAGCAGCCGATGGCATATCGGGGGGAGCTCTGGGGCCAACGTCCTGACTTTC,CASSRWHIGGSSGANVLTF
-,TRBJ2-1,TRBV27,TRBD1,TGTGCCAGCAGTCCAGGACAGGGCTACAATGAGCAGTTCTTC,CASSPGQGYNEQFF
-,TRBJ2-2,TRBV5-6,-,TGTGCCAGCAGCCCCGGAAGGGGGACTCGGGAGCTGTTTTTT,CASSPGRGTRELFF
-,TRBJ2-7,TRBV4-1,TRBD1,TGCGCCAGCAGCCGTATCGGGACAGGGGCCTACGAGCAGTACTTC,CASSRIGTGAYEQYF
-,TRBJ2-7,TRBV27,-,TGTGCCAGCAGGAGTCAGGGGACCTACGAGCAGTACTTC,CASRSQGTYEQYF
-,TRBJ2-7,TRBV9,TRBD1,TGTGCCAGCAGCGCTGGGACAGGGTACTACGAGCAGTACTTC,CASSAGTGYYEQYF
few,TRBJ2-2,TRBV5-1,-,TGCGCCAGCAGCTTGACAGGAGGTGAAAAATACACCGGGGAGCTGTTTTTT,CASSLTGGEKYTGELFF
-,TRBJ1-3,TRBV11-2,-,TGTGCCAGCAGCCACCGGGACCGAAGCTCTGGAAACACCATATATTTT,CASSHRDRSSGNTIYF
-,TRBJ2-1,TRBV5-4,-,TGTGCCAGCAGTCACCGGAGGACTCTCTACAATGAGCAGTTCTTC,CASSHRRTLYNEQFF
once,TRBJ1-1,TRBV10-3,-,TGTGCCATCAGTGAATCCTCGGCAGCCAGGGCTTTCTTT,CAISESSAARAFF
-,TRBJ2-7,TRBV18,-,TGTGCCAGCTCACTTTTTGGCTCGTCCCCATCTTACGAGCAGTACTTC,CASSLFGSSPSYEQYF
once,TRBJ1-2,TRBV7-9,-,TGTGCCAGCAGTAGGACGGATGGCTACACCTTC,CASSRTDGYTF
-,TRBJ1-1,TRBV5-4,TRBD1,TGTGCCAGCACCCAGGACAGGACTGAAGCTTTCTTT,CASTQDRTEAFF
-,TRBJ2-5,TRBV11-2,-,TGTGCCAGCAGCTTGTTGTGGAACCAAGAGACCCAGTACTTC,CASSLLWNQETQYF
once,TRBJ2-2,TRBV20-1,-,TGCAGTGCTAGTATGAGTAGGGAGCTGTTTTTT,CSASMSRELFF